This T cell receptor beta chain was retrieved from a study of T cell responses to AZD1222 COVID-19 vaccine. The germline CDR1 and CDR2 sequences are SGHRS and YFSETQ. Trimming stripped 0 bases from V and 7 bases from J, with 5 bases between. The CDR3 is 11 amino acids. This clone was observed at least ten times. Sequencing was performed with immunoSEQ multiplex PCR; in TCRdb, only in-frame clones are kept and a portion is missing. The sample records around 120,000 clones, 80% to 90% being singletons. The source was peripheral blood, collected on day 0 of AZD1222 vaccination. The chain links TRBV5-1 to TRBJ2-7; no clear D. The receptor's source is an adult in good health. The CDR3 bases are TGCGCCAGCAGCTTGGCCGCTGAGCAGTACTTC. It specifies CASSLAAEQYF.